One TCR beta chain is described in this entry. V was cut by 8 bases and J by 9 bases, with 16 bases left in between. Germline-derived CDR1 and CDR2 are SQVTM and ANQGSEA. This CDR3 region has 11 residues. This entry is derived from a study of patients and donors after allogeneic stem cell transplantation. TCRdb reanalysed the RT-PCR reads using MiXCR and keeps one entry per CDR3 protein. The data show approximately 160,000 distinct CDR3 sequences, with 25% to 35% seen just once and under 3.5% held by the top ten. This chain joins TRBV29-1 and TRBJ2-5; TRBD1 or TRBD2 may be the D gene (5 bases each). The sequence was obtained from a human donor who was either an allogeneic HSCT recipient or a stem cell or donor lymphocyte infusion donor (not recorded which). It is not recorded whose cells these are; they may come from a transplant donor. Sequencing was performed on blood, either unsorted or a sorted T cell fraction (not recorded which). CDR3: CSTRQSGAQYF. The CDR3 region has the DNA TGCAGCACAAGACAGTCCGGGGCCCAGTACTTC. The whole variable domain, filled in from reference TRBV29-1 and TRBJ2-5, reads SAVISQKPSRDICQRGTSLTIQCQVDSQVTMMFWYRQQPGQSLTLIATANQGSEATYESGFVIDKFPISRPNLTFSTLTVSNMSPEDSSIYLCSTRQSGAQYFGPGTRLLVL.